Listed here is a single T cell receptor beta chain. Its matching antigen is unknown. At one end, the junction sequence differs from germline, possibly due to a read error. This sample was taken from a study of CD8 T cells in ankylosing spondylitis. A quantitative 5'-RACE method, one with molecular barcodes, was used to make TCR beta libraries. TCRdb reprocessed the 5' RACE reads with MiXCR, giving one entry per CDR3 protein. This sample has roughly 470,000 distinct CDR3 sequences; roughly 27% occur once, and the top ten carry about 1%. Study-level points and caveats: Ankylosing spondylitis blood seemed to carry a telltale TCR beta motif made of eight highly homologous variants. Some of the motif variants had earlier been found in reactive arthritis patients' fluid and blood. A CD8+ phenotype characterized the disease-linked clones, which were relatively rare in peripheral blood. Clones tied to disease were said to be significantly enriched in matched ankylosing spondylitis synovial fluid.

Sequencing was done on a sample of blood, either unsorted or a sorted T cell fraction (not recorded which). This TCR was recovered from a male donor with ankylosing spondylitis.

The CDR3 protein is CSASALAAGNEHFF. DNA of the CDR3: TGCAGTGCTAGCGCGCTAGCGGCGGGGAATGAGCATTTCTTC. V is TRBV20-1 and J is TRBJ2-1, with 7 bases matching TRBD2. The CDR3 runs to 14 residues. Germline CDR1 is DFQATT and CDR2 is SNEGSKA (reference sequence).